The 20 T cell receptor beta chains presented below share a single source sample, sequenced in a study of T cell changes during pregnancy in multiple sclerosis. Method: immunoSEQ multiplex PCR; TCRdb's copy keeps in-frame clones and lacks some. The table has approximately 80,000 clones, just under 95% seen once. The sample was peripheral blood, taken in the second trimester of pregnancy. The source is a female donor in good health, enrolled as a control in a pregnancy study.

V usage is TRBV6-5 and J usage is TRBJ2-4, with D unclear. The CDR3 totals 14 residues. Germline V gene data show CDR1 as MNHEY and CDR2 as SVGAGI. V lost 5 bases to trimming and J lost 7 bases, with 15 bases between them. The CDR3 here is CASSQETSLNIQYF. CDR3 DNA: TGTGCCAGCAGTCAAGAGACATCCTTGAACATTCAGTACTTC.

This clone has just one count. This chain links TRBV29-1 with TRBJ1-3; 8 bases agree with TRBD1. V gave up 6 bases and J gave up 4 bases; unmatched junction bases: 8. The CDR3 is 14 amino acids. From germline, CDR1 is SQVTM and CDR2 ANQGSEA. CDR3 in amino acids: CSVTQGAPGNTIYF. In DNA form, the CDR3 reads TGCAGCGTGACGCAGGGGGCGCCAGGAAACACCATATATTTT.

V and J are TRBV19 and TRBJ1-5, with D uncertain. CDR1 is LNHDA and CDR2 is SQIVND in the germline V gene (reference sequence). V was clipped by 3 bases and J by 5 bases, with 8 bases between them. The CDR3 is 13 residues long. In nucleotides, the CDR3 is TGTGCCAGTAGTATTTGGAGCCATCAGCCCCAGCATTTT. Translated: CASSIWSHQPQHF.

The CDR3 loop reads CASVTSGEKDTQYF. CDR3 coding DNA: TGTGCCAGCGTCACAAGCGGGGAAAAGGACACGCAGTATTTT. The J gene is TRBJ2-3, the V gene TRBV18; 7 bases align to TRBD2. This CDR3 spans 14 amino acids. V was pared by 8 bases and J by 9 bases, with 14 bases of the junction left unmatched. CDR1 is KGHSH, CDR2 LQKENI, per germline.

The CDR3 reads CASSIGRGAYEQYF. CDR3 nucleotide sequence: TGTGCCAGTAGTATCGGCAGGGGGGCCTACGAGCAGTACTTC. This chain uses TRBV19 with TRBJ2-7, with TRBD1 as a possible D gene (7 bases). This CDR3 is 14 amino acids long. Trimming left V 3 bases short and J 2 bases short, with 11 bases between. Per the germline V gene, CDR1 is LNHDA and CDR2 is SQIVND (reference sequence).

This chain connects TRBV7-9 to TRBJ1-4; D is unclear. Trimming took 1 base from V and 6 from J, leaving 12 bases between them. This CDR3 region has 15 residues. Germline CDR1 and CDR2: SEHNR and FQNEAQ (reference sequence). Here the CDR3 reads CASSLDGSADEKLFF. The CDR3 DNA reads as TGTGCCAGCAGCTTAGACGGGTCGGCCGATGAAAAACTGTTTTTT.

The chain uses TRBV27 and TRBJ2-1; weak D call: TRBD1 (5 bases). The CDR3 is made up of 15 amino acids. The V gene's germline CDR1 is MNHEY and CDR2 SMNVEV (reference sequence). The ends were cut back, 5 bases at V and 1 base at J, with 12 bases in the middle. The CDR3 region has the DNA TGTGCCAGCAGTCCCTCGGCAGGGTCCTACAATGAGCAGTTCTTC. Amino acid sequence: CASSPSAGSYNEQFF.

The chain has TRBV19 and TRBJ1-1; a weak D match, TRBD1 (5 bases). The V gene lost 8 bases and the J gene lost 6 bases, with 19 bases spanning the gap. The CDR3 totals 14 residues. The germline gives CDR1 LNHDA, CDR2 SQIVND (reference sequence). CDR3 protein: CASSPGLKRAEAFF. In DNA form, the CDR3 reads TGTGCCAGTTCACCGGGACTCAAAAGGGCTGAAGCTTTCTTT. The full variable domain, its missing parts supplied by reference TRBV19 and TRBJ1-1, is DGGITQSPKYLFRKEGQNVTLSCEQNLNHDAMYWYRQDPGQGLRLIYYSQIVNDFQKGDIAEGYSVSREKKESFPLTVTSAQKNPTAFYLCASSPGLKRAEAFFGQGTRLTVV.

This clone was found once. This chain links TRBV7-9 with TRBJ2-3; 9 bases match TRBD2. CDR1 is SEHNR, CDR2 FQNEAQ, per germline (reference sequence). The CDR3 contains 17 residues. V trimming: 3 bases; J trimming: 5 bases; junction bases outside the gene matches: 12. The CDR3 is CASSFIAGAYSRDTQYF. Here the CDR3 DNA reads TGTGCCAGCAGCTTTATAGCGGGGGCCTATTCGCGAGATACGCAGTATTTT.

The V gene is TRBV7-2, the J gene TRBJ2-5; 8 bases agree with TRBD2. CDR3 length: 15 amino acids. Germline lookup yields CDR1 SGHTA and CDR2 FQGNSA. V lost 2 bases, J lost 5 bases, and 7 bases stayed unmatched. CDR3 region: CASSLNGGAGETQYF. DNA of the CDR3: TGTGCCAGCAGCTTAAACGGGGGGGCAGGGGAGACCCAGTACTTC.

On this clone itself: A read error may account for a junction end that differs from germline. The chain joins TRBV7-6 to TRBJ2-2; tentatively, D is TRBD1 (6 bases). The length of the CDR3 is 14 residues. Germline-derived CDR1 and CDR2 are SGHVS and FNYEAQ. CDR3 nucleotides: TGTGCCAGCAGACGACAGGTGAACCCCGGGGAGCTGTTTTTT. Translated, it gives CASRRQVNPGELFF.

V is TRBV7-9 and J is TRBJ1-1; 8 nucleotides align to TRBD1. Germline V gene sequence: CDR1 SEHNR, CDR2 FQNEAQ (reference sequence). This CDR3 region has 15 residues. V dropped 4 bases and J dropped 1; count of bases not matched to a gene: 5. The DNA for the CDR3 is TGTGCCAGCAGCTCTGAGACAGGGGAGAACACTGAAGCTTTCTTT. Its protein is CASSSETGENTEAFF.

The chain has TRBV27 and TRBJ2-4; 7 bases map to TRBD1. This CDR3 has 15 amino acids. CDR1 is MNHEY and CDR2 is SMNVEV in the germline V gene (reference sequence). V trimming: 7 bases; J trimming: 7 bases; junction bases outside the gene matches: 13. This CDR3 is CASTVYRDSLNIQYF. The CDR3 region has the DNA TGTGCCAGCACCGTGTACCGGGACAGCTTGAACATTCAGTACTTC.

V usage is TRBV6-6 and J usage is TRBJ1-6, with TRBD1 matching 9 bases. Per the germline V gene, CDR1 is MNHNY and CDR2 is SVGAGI (reference sequence). V was clipped by 0 bases and J by 7 bases; unmatched bases: 4. CDR3 length: 16 residues. The DNA of the CDR3 is TGTGCCAGCAGTTACTCTGGGGACAGGGCAAATTCACCCCTCCACTTT. It is translated as CASSYSGDRANSPLHF.

This chain links TRBV7-3 with TRBJ2-3; TRBD1 agrees at 7 bases. The CDR3 spans 14 residues. Losses at the gene ends were 8 bases for V and 5 bases for J; bases not matched to a gene: 10. Germline V gene sequence: CDR1 SGHTA, CDR2 FQGTGA. CDR3 region: CASGRQGGGDTQYF. CDR3 DNA sequence: TGTGCCAGCGGGAGACAGGGTGGGGGAGATACGCAGTATTTT.

The V gene is TRBV18, the J gene TRBJ1-6, with TRBD1 identical over 7 bases. Germline loops: CDR1 KGHSH, CDR2 LQKENI. CDR3 length equals 15 residues. Losses at the gene ends were 3 bases for V and 7 bases for J; bases not matched to a gene: 6. CDR3 in amino acids: CASSPIGQENSPLHF. CDR3 sequence (DNA): TGTGCCAGCTCACCCATTGGACAGGAAAATTCACCCCTCCACTTT.

The CDR3 sequence is CASSVNGREKLFF. The CDR3 region has the DNA TGTGCCAGCAGCGTAAATGGGCGTGAAAAACTGTTTTTT. The genes are TRBV9 and TRBJ1-4; D is undetermined. Trimming removed 1 base from V and 7 bases from J, with 8 bases in between. CDR1 SGDLS and CDR2 YYNGEE come from the germline V gene. The CDR3 sequence is 13 residues long.

This chain links TRBV9 with TRBJ2-7; 8 bases align to TRBD1. J was trimmed by 5 bases and V by 0 bases; bases with no gene match: 7. CDR3 length: 15 amino acids. CDR1 SGDLS and CDR2 YYNGEE come from the germline V gene. The CDR3 sequence: CASSVDWNRGNEQYF. For the CDR3, the DNA is TGTGCCAGCAGCGTAGATTGGAACAGGGGGAACGAGCAGTACTTC. Together with reference TRBV9 and TRBJ2-7, the CDR3 gives the full variable domain: DSGVTQTPKHLITATGQRVTLRCSPRSGDLSVYWYQQSLDQGLQFLIQYYNGEERAKGNILERFSAQQFPDLHSELNLSSLELGDSALYFCASSVDWNRGNEQYFGPGTRLTVT.

CDR3 loop: CASSIPPSLGAKAEAFF. CDR3 bases: TGTGCCAGTAGTATACCCCCTTCTTTAGGGGCTAAGGCTGAAGCTTTCTTT. The J gene is TRBJ1-1, the V gene TRBV19; maybe TRBD1 (5 bases). CDR1 and CDR2 from the germline V gene are LNHDA and SQIVND (reference sequence). V lost 2 bases and J lost 6, with 22 bases in between. CDR3 size: 17 residues. The full variable domain, rest sourced from reference TRBV19 and TRBJ1-1, is DGGITQSPKYLFRKEGQNVTLSCEQNLNHDAMYWYRQDPGQGLRLIYYSQIVNDFQKGDIAEGYSVSREKKESFPLTVTSAQKNPTAFYLCASSIPPSLGAKAEAFFGQGTRLTVV.

The chain recombines TRBV25-1 with TRBJ1-5; the D gene is possibly TRBD1 (5 bases). Trimming left V 7 bases short and J 4 bases short, with 17 bases between. This CDR3 has 15 residues. The germline gives CDR1 MGHDK, CDR2 SYGVNS. The CDR3, as DNA: TGTGCCAGCAAAACCGAGACAGTGGTAAATCAGCCCCAGCATTTT. Amino acids: CASKTETVVNQPQHF.